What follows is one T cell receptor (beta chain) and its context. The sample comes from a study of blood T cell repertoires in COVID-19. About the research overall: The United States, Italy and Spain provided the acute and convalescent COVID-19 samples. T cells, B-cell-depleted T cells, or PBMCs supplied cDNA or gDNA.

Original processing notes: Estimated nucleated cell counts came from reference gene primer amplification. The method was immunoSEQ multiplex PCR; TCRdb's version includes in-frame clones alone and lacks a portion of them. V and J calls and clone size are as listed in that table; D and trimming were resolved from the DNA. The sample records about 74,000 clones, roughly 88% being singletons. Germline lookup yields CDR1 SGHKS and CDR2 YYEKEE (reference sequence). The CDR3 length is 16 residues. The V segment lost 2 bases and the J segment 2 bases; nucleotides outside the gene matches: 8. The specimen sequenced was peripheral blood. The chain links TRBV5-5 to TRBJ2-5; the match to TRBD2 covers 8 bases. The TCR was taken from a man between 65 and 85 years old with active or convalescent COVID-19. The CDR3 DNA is TGTGCCAGCAGCTTAGGAGCGGGAGCAGGACAAGAGACCCAGTACTTC. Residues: CASSLGAGAGQETQYF. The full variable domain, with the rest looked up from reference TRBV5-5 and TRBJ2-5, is DAGVTQSPTHLIKTRGQQVTLRCSPISGHKSVSWYQQVLGQGPQFIFQYYEKEERGRGNFPDRFSARQFPNYSSELNVNALLLGDSALYLCASSLGAGAGQETQYFGPGTRLLVL.